The 4 T cell receptor beta chains below were found in one sample sequenced in a study of T cell responses to AZD1222 COVID-19 vaccine. TCRdb's copy holds only in-frame clones and misses some; the assay was immunoSEQ multiplex PCR. The table lists about 130,000 clones, roughly nine tenths of them singletons. The sample was peripheral blood, taken 28 days after the second AZD1222 dose. All receptors derive from an adult who received the AZD1222 COVID-19 vaccine.

The chain combines TRBV30 with TRBJ1-6; no clear D gene. V was trimmed by 7 bases and J by 1 base, leaving 20 bases between them. CDR1 is GTSNPN, CDR2 SVGIG, per germline (reference sequence). The CDR3 runs 17 residues. The CDR3 is CASSAGRERSYNSPLHF. The CDR3 DNA reads TGTGCCTCCAGCGCCGGGAGGGAGCGATCCTATAATTCACCCCTCCACTTT. The full variable domain, its missing parts supplied by reference TRBV30 and TRBJ1-6, is SQTIHQWPATLVQPVGSPLSLECTVEGTSNPNLYWYRQAAGRGLQLLFYSVGIGQISSEVPQNLSASRPQDRQFILSSKKLLLSDSGFYLCASSAGRERSYNSPLHFGNGTRLTVT.

The rearrangement links TRBV4-2 to TRBJ1-4, with 8 bases aligning to TRBD1. J was trimmed by 2 bases and V by 0 bases; bases with no gene match: 2. The V gene's germline CDR1 is LGHNA and CDR2 YNFKEQ. This CDR3 comprises 16 residues. This CDR3 is CASSQDRQGTNEKLFF. The CDR3 region has the DNA TGTGCCAGCAGCCAAGATCGACAGGGGACTAATGAAAAACTGTTTTTT.

The table lists this clone with a count of one. The chain employs TRBV27 and TRBJ1-6; perhaps TRBD1 as D (6 bases). V was trimmed by 0 bases and J by 5 bases, leaving 14 bases between them. Germline-derived CDR1 and CDR2 are MNHEY and SMNVEV (reference sequence). The CDR3 spans 17 residues. The CDR3: CASSLSWQGIDNSPLHF. CDR3 coding DNA: TGTGCCAGCAGTTTATCGTGGCAGGGGATTGATAATTCACCCCTCCACTTT.

V is TRBV3-1 (or the pseudogene TRBV3-2) and J is TRBJ1-6; the match to TRBD1 covers 7 bases. The junction had 7 bases not matched to a gene; V was cut back by 0 bases and J by 14 bases. Germline CDR1 is LGHDT and CDR2 is YNNKEL (reference sequence). This CDR3 contains 14 residues. The CDR3 DNA sequence: TGTGCCAGCAGCCAAGATCTACAGGGGTTGACCCTCCACTTT. Protein product: CASSQDLQGLTLHF.